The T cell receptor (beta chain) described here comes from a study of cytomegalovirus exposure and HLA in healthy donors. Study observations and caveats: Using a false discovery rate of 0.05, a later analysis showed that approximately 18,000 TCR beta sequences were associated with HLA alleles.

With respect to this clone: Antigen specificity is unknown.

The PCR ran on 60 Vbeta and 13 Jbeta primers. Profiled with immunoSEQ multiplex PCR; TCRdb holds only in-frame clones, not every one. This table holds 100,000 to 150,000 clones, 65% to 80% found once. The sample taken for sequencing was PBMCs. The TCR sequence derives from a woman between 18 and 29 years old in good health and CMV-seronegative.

DNA for the CDR3: TGCAGCGTTGAAGTGACAGGGGGATACGAGCAGTACTTC. Residues: CSVEVTGGYEQYF. This chain connects TRBV29-1 to TRBJ2-7; 9 bases align to TRBD1. V was clipped by 1 base and J by 4 bases; unmatched bases: 2. This CDR3 has 13 amino acids. From germline, CDR1 is SQVTM and CDR2 ANQGSEA.